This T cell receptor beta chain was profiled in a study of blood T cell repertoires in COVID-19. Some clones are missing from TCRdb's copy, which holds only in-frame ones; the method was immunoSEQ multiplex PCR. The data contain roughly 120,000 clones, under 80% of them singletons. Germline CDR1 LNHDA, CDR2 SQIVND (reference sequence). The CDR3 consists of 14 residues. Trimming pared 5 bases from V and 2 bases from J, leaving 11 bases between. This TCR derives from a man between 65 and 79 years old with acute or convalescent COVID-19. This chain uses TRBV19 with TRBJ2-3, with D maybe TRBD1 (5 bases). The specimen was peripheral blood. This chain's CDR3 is CASSQRGITDTQYF. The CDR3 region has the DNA TGTGCCAGTAGTCAAAGGGGAATCACAGATACGCAGTATTTT. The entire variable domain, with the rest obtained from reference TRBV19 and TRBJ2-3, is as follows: DGGITQSPKYLFRKEGQNVTLSCEQNLNHDAMYWYRQDPGQGLRLIYYSQIVNDFQKGDIAEGYSVSREKKESFPLTVTSAQKNPTAFYLCASSQRGITDTQYFGPGTRLTVL.